These 11 T cell receptor beta chains share one sample of origin, sequenced in a study of T cells in women clearing cervical HPV infection. Libraries were prepared by immunoSEQ multiplex PCR; TCRdb keeps only in-frame clonotypes and omits some of them. The sample holds 40,000 or so clones. The specimen was blood buffy coat. Every receptor here comes from a woman aged 18-69 years with a cervical HPV16 infection that either progressed to CIN3+ or cleared (not recorded which).

In regard to this clone: The observed sequence ends 3 residues before the CDR3 terminus, with the missing tail filled in from the germline J gene. This chain uses TRBV7-9 with TRBJ1-3; D not certain. This CDR3 is 15 amino acids long. Germline CDR1 SEHNR, CDR2 FQNEAQ (reference sequence). The V gene lost 2 bases and the J gene lost 0 bases, with 8 bases spanning the gap. The CDR3 spells CASSLMASSGNTIYF. The CDR3 bases that were read are TGTGCCAGCAGCTTAATGGCCAGCTCTGGAAACACC.

In the case of this clone: The CDR3 end lies 3 residues beyond the end of the read and is filled in from the germline J gene. The chain uses TRBV30 and TRBJ2-2, with TRBD2 as a possible D gene (6 bases). The germline V gene has CDR1 GTSNPN and CDR2 SVGIG (reference sequence). The CDR3 covers 13 residues. Trimming took 8 bases from V and 6 from J, leaving 16 bases between them. The CDR3 is CAVRDSYPGELFF. The CDR3 bases that were read are TGTGCCGTCCGGGACTCATACCCCGGGGAG.

About this clone: The CDR3 end falls 3 residues outside the read, so it is completed with the germline J gene. The rearrangement links TRBV5-1 to TRBJ2-3, with D possibly matching TRBD1 (5 bases). The CDR3 length is 14 residues. Germline V CDR1 and CDR2: SGHRS, YFSETQ. The DNA read from the CDR3 is TGCGCCAGCAGTAGGGTGGGGCCCCAAGAGACG. It is translated as CASSRVGPQET. The complete CDR3 sequence is CASSRVGPQETQYF.

In the case of this clone: The read comes to an end 3 residues before the CDR3 does, leaving the germline J gene to fill in the end. The V call is TRBV5-1, the J call TRBJ2-1; weak D call: TRBD2 (6 bases). Trimming left V 0 bases short and J 6 bases short, with 16 bases between. The CDR3 is made up of 16 amino acids. Per germline, CDR1 SGHRS and CDR2 YFSETQ. The covered CDR3 bases are TGCGCCAGCAGCTTGGTTATCGGAGGGGAAGGCAATGAG. Its protein product is CASSLVIGGEGNE. The complete CDR3 sequence is CASSLVIGGEGNEQFF.

As concerns this clone: The sequenced fragment ends 3 residues before the CDR3 boundary, so the rest is inferred from the germline J gene. The rearrangement uses TRBV11-2 and TRBJ2-5, with unresolved D. The CDR3 totals 13 residues. Germline assignment: CDR1 SGHAT and CDR2 FQNNGV. The V end was cut by 2 bases, the J end by 1 base, with 5 bases between. Incomplete CDR3 DNA: TGTGCCAGCAGCTTAAGCACCCAAGAGACC. Translating gives CASSLSTQET. The full-length CDR3 reads as CASSLSTQETQYF.

On this clone itself: The read ends 3 residues before the CDR3 terminus; that terminus is restored from the germline J gene. The chain couples TRBV5-1 to TRBJ2-6, with D possibly TRBD1 on 6 matching bases. Deletions cut 4 bases from V and 4 bases from J, with 24 bases between. Germline loops: CDR1 SGHRS, CDR2 YFSETQ. The CDR3 contains 19 residues. Incomplete CDR3 DNA: TGCGCCAGCAGCCCCTATAGCCAGGGGATAGCCTCCGGGGCCAACGTC. It translates to CASSPYSQGIASGANV. In full, the CDR3 is CASSPYSQGIASGANVLTF.

Notes on this clone: The read stops 3 residues short of the end of the CDR3; the missing end is completed from the germline J gene. V usage is TRBV7-3 and J usage is TRBJ2-5; D may be TRBD1 (7 bases). The CDR3 length is 14 residues. Between the trimmed V and J ends, which lost 5 bases and 5 bases, there was a span of 15 bases. Germline CDR1 is SGHTA and CDR2 is FQGTGA. This CDR3 is CASSQQGRWETQYF. The covered CDR3 bases are TGTGCCAGCAGCCAACAGGGGAGGTGGGAGACC. Supplemented by reference TRBV7-3 and TRBJ2-5, the full variable domain reads GAGVSQTPSNKVTEKGKYVELRCDPISGHTALYWYRQSLGQGPEFLIYFQGTGAADDSGLPNDRFFAVRPEGSVSTLKIQRTERGDSAVYLCASSQQGRWETQYFGPGTRLLVL.

In regard to this clone: The missing CDR3 end, 3 residues past where the read stops, is filled in from the germline J gene. This sequence joins TRBV6-1 and TRBJ2-7, with D possibly TRBD1 on 6 matching bases. The CDR3 runs to 15 residues. V lost 4 bases to trimming and J lost 1 base, with 14 bases between them. In germline, CDR1 is MNHNS, CDR2 SASEGT. The covered CDR3 bases are TGTGCCAGCAGTGTTTCACAGGGCCGATCCTACGAG. Its protein product is CASSVSQGRSYE. The complete CDR3 protein is CASSVSQGRSYEQYF.

For this clone: Sequencing ends 3 residues short of the CDR3 end; the germline J gene provides the rest. Within the sample, other DNA sequences also encode this same CDR3. The chain carries TRBV5-1 and TRBJ1-3, with D maybe TRBD1 (6 bases). Germline V CDR1 and CDR2: SGHRS, YFSETQ. This CDR3 comprises 13 residues. V gave up 2 bases and J gave up 6 bases, with 9 bases separating them. CDR3 in amino acids: CASSLAGENTIYF. The DNA read from the CDR3 is TGCGCCAGCAGCTTAGCAGGGGAAAACACC.

In regard to this clone: The read ends 3 residues before the CDR3 terminus; that terminus is restored from the germline J gene. The rearrangement links TRBV18 to TRBJ1-1; maybe TRBD1 (5 bases). The germline gives CDR1 KGHSH, CDR2 LQKENI. The CDR3 runs 16 residues. Partial CDR3 DNA: TGTGCCAGCTCACTCCCTCCTAGCGCAGCGACAGATACG. It codes for CASSLPPSAATDT. The CDR3 reads in full as CASSLPPSAATDTAFF.

A note on this clone: Coverage ceases 3 residues before the CDR3 finishes, and the germline J gene fills in the end. This sequence joins TRBV29-1 and TRBJ2-5; 7 positions agree with TRBD2. CDR1 and CDR2 from the germline V gene are SQVTM and ANQGSEA. The CDR3 extends over 14 amino acids. J was trimmed by 4 bases and V by 4 bases; bases with no gene match: 9. The CDR3 spells CSVGAGREGETQYF. The sequenced CDR3 bases are TGCAGCGTTGGGGCAGGGAGGGAGGGAGAGACC.